This T cell receptor (beta chain) was found in a study of STAT5B mutations in CD4+ large granular lymphocyte leukemia. Germline values: CDR1 MNHEY, CDR2 SVGAGI. Trimming at V came to 5 bases and at J to 4 bases, leaving 4 bases not matched to a gene. This CDR3 spans 13 amino acids. The data were produced by immunoSEQ multiplex PCR, yet TCRdb's version contains in-frame clones alone and is incomplete. Found here are about 30,000 clones, roughly two thirds of them singletons; the top ten hold about 0.45%. This clone is medium-sized (0.01 to 0.1%) by share. The gene calls are TRBV6-5 and TRBJ1-2, with 7 bases identical to TRBD1. Material for sequencing was CD4+ T cells from blood buffy coats. This clonotype originated in a human donor in good health. The DNA for the CDR3 is TGTGCCAGCAGTAGACAGGGTAGCTATGGCTACACCTTC. This sequence encodes CASSRQGSYGYTF.